This T cell receptor beta chain was found in a study of CD8 T cells in ankylosing spondylitis. Study-level findings and limits: Among TCR beta sequences, a motif of several highly homologous variants appeared characteristic of ankylosing spondylitis blood. Relatively rare in peripheral blood, disease-linked clones were also CD8+.

MiXCR, applied by TCRdb to the 5' RACE reads, yields one record per CDR3 protein. In the table there are about 400,000 distinct CDR3 sequences, approximately 20% of which are singletons. Concerning this clonotype: Its specificity is not known.

J was trimmed by 4 bases and V by 2 bases; bases with no gene match: 4. CDR3 length: 16 amino acids. In germline, CDR1 is SGHTA, CDR2 FQGNSA. The sequenced sample consisted of blood, either unsorted or a sorted T cell fraction (not recorded which). The chain uses TRBV7-2 and TRBJ2-3; 12 bases align to TRBD2. This clonotype originated in a male donor with ankylosing spondylitis. In DNA, the CDR3 is TGTGCCAGCAGCTTAAGTCTAGCGGGAGGGGCAGATACGCAGTATTTT. It translates to CASSLSLAGGADTQYF.